This T cell receptor (beta chain) was identified during a study of cytomegalovirus exposure and HLA in healthy donors. Findings and limits, study-wide: Several of the most significant clusters were apparently associated with common viral pathogens in a later analysis. A later analysis associated approximately 17,000 TCR beta sequences with HLA alleles at a 0.05 false discovery rate. Later analysis suggested most CMV-associated TCR beta chains were HLA-restricted.

Of note for this clone: Antigen specificity is unknown.

Germline CDR1 is LGHNT and CDR2 is FRNRAP. Deletions cut 6 bases from V and 7 bases from J, with 18 bases between. The CDR3 sequence is 14 residues long. The PCR made use of 60 Vbeta and 13 Jbeta primers. Method: immunoSEQ multiplex PCR; TCRdb's copy keeps in-frame clones and lacks some. The sample contains roughly 250,000 clones, about 80% of which appear only once. At sampling all donors were nominally healthy, likely with unrecorded immune exposures. The receptor comes from a girl aged 2 to 9 in good health and CMV-seronegative. Specimen: PBMCs. This chain joins TRBV12-5 and TRBJ1-2, with D unclear. The CDR3 sequence: CASGRSPAFGGYTF. DNA for the CDR3: TGTGCTAGTGGCCGGAGTCCAGCCTTCGGTGGCTACACCTTC.